The 24 T cell receptor beta chains listed next were all sequenced from one sample in a study of glioma-infiltrating T cells after dendritic cell vaccination. Regarding time point: after dendritic cell vaccination, including at tumor progression/relapse. Sequencing used immunoSEQ multiplex PCR; TCRdb keeps in-frame clones, though not all of them. This sample has some 99,000 clones, with roughly 80% found just once. The specimen comprised blood, sampled after dendritic cell vaccination. These receptors all come from a human donor with glioblastoma.

The CDR3 region is CSARGFEAFF. Here the CDR3 DNA reads TGCAGTGCGAGGGGGTTTGAAGCTTTCTTT. The chain recombines TRBV20-1 with TRBJ1-1; a possible D gene is TRBD1 (6 bases). The CDR3 is 10 amino acids. Trimming took 6 bases from V and 7 from J, leaving 9 bases between them. Germline CDR1 DFQATT, CDR2 SNEGSKA (reference sequence).

Comments on this clone: Different DNA sequences within this sample yield the same CDR3. V is TRBV5-4 and J is TRBJ2-1, with TRBD1 matching over 9 bases. The CDR3 runs to 14 residues. The germline CDR1 and CDR2 sequences are SGHNT and YYREEE (reference sequence). V shed 3 bases, J shed 7 bases, and the junction held 5 bases outside the gene matches. CDR3 coding DNA: TGTGCCAGCAGCTCCGGGACAGGGCGAAATGAGCAGTTCTTC. It encodes CASSSGTGRNEQFF.

There are a few counts of this clone. The V call is TRBV28, the J call TRBJ1-5, with D tentatively TRBD1 (5 bases). This CDR3 comprises 15 residues. V was trimmed by 2 bases and J by 7 bases, leaving 15 bases between them. Germline CDR1 is MDHEN and CDR2 is SYDVKM. The CDR3 DNA follows: TGTGCCAGCAGTTTAATAGGGAGGGGAGAACAGCCCCAGCATTTT. It yields the protein CASSLIGRGEQPQHF.

DNA of the CDR3: TGTGCCAGTAGTATAGATGTGGGAGAGTATCACAAGACCCAGTACTTC. This encodes CASSIDVGEYHKTQYF. The V gene is TRBV19, the J gene TRBJ2-5; TRBD2 might be the D (5 bases). Germline V CDR1 and CDR2: LNHDA, SQIVND (reference sequence). CDR3 length equals 16 residues. Trimming took 0 bases from V and 6 from J, leaving 17 bases between them.

J is TRBJ2-3 and V is TRBV5-1; D may be TRBD1 (6 bases). There are 16 residues in the CDR3. V lost 1 base and J 3 bases, leaving 15 bases between the germline ends. The germline V gene encodes CDR1 SGHRS and CDR2 YFSETQ. The CDR3 DNA follows: TGCGCCAGCAGCTTGCTTTCAGGGGAAGGGACAGATACGCAGTATTTT. It specifies CASSLLSGEGTDTQYF.

The chain is built from TRBV7-8 and TRBJ1-3; TRBD1 might be the D (6 bases). Between the trimmed V and J ends, which lost 5 bases and 1 base, there was a span of 12 bases. The CDR3 has 15 residues. Germline CDR1 and CDR2: SGHVS and FQNEAQ. Here the CDR3 DNA reads TGTGCCAGCAGCATAACAGGGCTATCTGGAAACACCATATATTTT. This sequence encodes CASSITGLSGNTIYF.

This clone was found a few times. V usage is TRBV7-9 and J usage is TRBJ1-4; perhaps TRBD1 as D (5 bases). CDR1 SEHNR and CDR2 FQNEAQ come from the germline V gene (reference sequence). The CDR3 extends over 16 amino acids. V was clipped by 2 bases and J by 3 bases, with 13 bases between them. CDR3 coding DNA: TGTGCCAGCAGCTTAAACTCAAGGGGTTCTAATGAAAAACTGTTTTTT. As protein: CASSLNSRGSNEKLFF.

In the case of this clone: This CDR3 is also generated by other DNA sequences in the sample. The chain couples TRBV19 to TRBJ2-5, with D tentatively TRBD1 (5 bases). The CDR3 is made up of 16 amino acids. Germline V lookup: CDR1 LNHDA, CDR2 SQIVND (reference sequence). The V gene lost 2 bases and the J gene lost 2 bases, with 15 bases spanning the gap. CDR3 loop: CASSIKGWGHQETQYF. The CDR3 DNA reads TGTGCCAGTAGTATAAAGGGCTGGGGCCATCAAGAGACCCAGTACTTC.

The chain carries TRBV7-9 and TRBJ1-4; TRBD1 is a possible D gene (6 bases). Trimming took 2 bases from V and 5 from J, leaving 12 bases between them. Germline assignment: CDR1 SEHNR and CDR2 FQNEAQ (reference sequence). The CDR3 spans 15 residues. CDR3 protein: CASSLWRQENEKLFF. DNA of the CDR3: TGTGCCAGCAGCTTATGGAGACAGGAGAATGAAAAACTGTTTTTT. Drawing the rest from reference TRBV7-9 and TRBJ1-4, the complete variable domain is DTGVSQNPRHKITKRGQNVTFRCDPISEHNRLYWYRQTLGQGPEFLTYFQNEAQLEKSRLLSDRFSAERPKGSFSTLEIQRTEQGDSAMYLCASSLWRQENEKLFFGSGTQLSVL.

This chain connects TRBV7-3 to TRBJ2-2; 7 nucleotides match TRBD2. The germline V gene has CDR1 SGHTA and CDR2 FQGTGA. The length of the CDR3 is 17 residues. Trimming at V came to 5 bases and at J to 4 bases, leaving 13 bases not matched to a gene. The CDR3 here is CASSPRGVTESTGELFF. In DNA, the CDR3 is TGTGCCAGCAGCCCTCGGGGGGTGACAGAGAGCACCGGGGAGCTGTTTTTT.

This clone was seen only a few times. V usage is TRBV5-4 and J usage is TRBJ2-7; 10 bases map to TRBD2. The V and J ends lost 1 base and 5 bases, in that order; junction bases with no gene match: 12. Per germline, CDR1 SGHNT and CDR2 YYREEE (reference sequence). The CDR3 has 17 residues. The chain's CDR3 is CASSLRASGSLVHEQYF. DNA for the CDR3: TGTGCCAGCAGCTTGCGGGCTAGCGGGAGTCTCGTCCACGAGCAGTACTTC. Full variable domain (remainder filled in from reference TRBV5-4 and TRBJ2-7): ETGVTQSPTHLIKTRGQQVTLRCSSQSGHNTVSWYQQALGQGPQFIFQYYREEENGRGNFPPRFSGLQFPNYSSELNVNALELDDSALYLCASSLRASGSLVHEQYFGPGTRLTVT.

The V and J genes are TRBV10-3 and TRBJ1-4; D perhaps matches TRBD1 (6 bases). This CDR3 contains 13 residues. CDR1 is ENHRY, CDR2 SYGVKD, per germline. V was pared by 10 bases and J by 8 bases, with 17 bases between. As DNA, the CDR3 is TGTGCCACCGGGGGGGCGGTGGAGGAAAAACTGTTTTTT. Translation gives CATGGAVEEKLFF.

The CDR3 sequence: CASSLDGQVGQPQHF. CDR3 in DNA: TGCGCCAGCAGCTTGGATGGTCAGGTTGGTCAGCCCCAGCATTTT. The chain recombines TRBV5-1 with TRBJ1-5; D is uncertain. This CDR3 comprises 15 residues. Germline V CDR1 and CDR2: SGHRS, YFSETQ. Between the trimmed V and J ends, which lost 0 bases and 6 bases, there was a span of 13 bases. The full variable domain, completed using reference TRBV5-1 and TRBJ1-5, is KAGVTQTPRYLIKTRGQQVTLSCSPISGHRSVSWYQQTPGQGLQFLFEYFSETQRNKGNFPGRFSGRQFSNSRSEMNVSTLELGDSALYLCASSLDGQVGQPQHFGDGTRLSIL.

The rearrangement uses TRBV4-1 and TRBJ1-2, with D perhaps matching TRBD1 (6 bases). The CDR3 sequence is 15 residues long. V lost 1 base, J lost 5 bases, and 14 bases lay in between. Germline lookup yields CDR1 MGHRA and CDR2 YSYEKL. The CDR3, as DNA: TGCGCCAGCAGCCAAGCTCGCAGGGGCGCATATGGCTACACCTTC. This gives the protein CASSQARRGAYGYTF.

This rearrangement joins TRBV9 to TRBJ2-4; TRBD1 aligns across 9 bases. The CDR3 has 14 amino acids. Germline-derived CDR1 and CDR2 are SGDLS and YYNGEE. Trimming removed 3 bases from V and 7 bases from J; junction bases left unmatched: 5. As DNA, the CDR3 is TGTGCCAGCAGCGGTACAGGGGGCTGGAACATTCAGTACTTC. Translating it yields CASSGTGGWNIQYF.

This clone was seen many times. This sequence joins TRBV4-2 and TRBJ1-5; 9 bases are a match to TRBD1. The V segment lost 1 base and the J segment 7 bases; nucleotides outside the gene matches: 2. This CDR3 spans 14 amino acids. Germline lookup yields CDR1 LGHNA and CDR2 YNFKEQ. The CDR3 nucleotides are TGTGCCAGCAGCCAAGGGACAGGGGAACAGCCCCAGCATTTT. It codes for CASSQGTGEQPQHF.

J is TRBJ2-7 and V is TRBV5-1; maybe TRBD1 (6 bases). Germline loops: CDR1 SGHRS, CDR2 YFSETQ. V dropped 5 bases and J dropped 4 bases, with 16 bases sitting between them. The CDR3 consists of 14 residues. In nucleotides, the CDR3 is TGCGCCAGCAGAAGGACAGCCACGGGGTACGAGCAGTACTTC. Amino acid sequence: CASRRTATGYEQYF.

The chain recombines TRBV27 with TRBJ2-7, with D possibly being TRBD1 (5 bases). This CDR3 is 14 amino acids long. Trimming removed 7 bases at V and 1 base at J, with 14 bases between. The germline CDR1 and CDR2 sequences are MNHEY and SMNVEV (reference sequence). CDR3 nucleotides: TGTGCCAGCATCGACAGAAAGGGATCCTACGAGCAGTACTTC. Its protein product is CASIDRKGSYEQYF.

This rearrangement joins TRBV27 to TRBJ2-7, with 12 nucleotides matching TRBD2. The germline V gene encodes CDR1 MNHEY and CDR2 SMNVEV (reference sequence). Trimming cost V 5 bases and J 7 bases; bases outside gene matches: 6. The CDR3 is 14 residues long. The CDR3 reads CASSPLAGGREQYF. CDR3 coding DNA: TGTGCCAGCAGTCCCCTAGCGGGAGGGAGAGAGCAGTACTTC.

This rearrangement joins TRBV12-1 to TRBJ2-7; TRBD1, the table's D call, was not compared with the DNA. TRBV12-1 constitutes a pseudogene. This CDR3 spans 14 amino acids. Here the CDR3 DNA reads TGTGCCAGCAGCGACGACAGGAGCTCCTACGAGCAGTACTTC. Residues: CASSDDRSSYEQYF.

This chain joins TRBV18 and TRBJ2-7; the match to TRBD2 covers 13 bases. The CDR3 totals 16 residues. Germline CDR1 reads KGHSH; CDR2 reads LQKENI. After removal of 5 bases from V and 4 bases from J, the junction contained 8 bases not matched to a gene. The DNA of the CDR3 is TGTGCCAGCTCATCGCCGGGACTAGCGGGGTCTTACGAGCAGTACTTC. Its protein is CASSSPGLAGSYEQYF.

As regards this clone: Other DNA variants within this sample encode the same CDR3. The V and J genes are TRBV5-1 and TRBJ2-7, with 8 bases lining up with TRBD1. Germline V gene data show CDR1 as SGHRS and CDR2 as YFSETQ. The CDR3 runs to 15 residues. V trimming: 0 bases; J trimming: 2 bases; junction bases outside the gene matches: 4. CDR3 sequence: CASSLGAGGPYEQYF. The CDR3 DNA reads as TGCGCCAGCAGCTTGGGTGCAGGGGGCCCCTACGAGCAGTACTTC.

The V gene is TRBV2, the J gene TRBJ2-1, with D unresolved. Germline lookup yields CDR1 SNHLY and CDR2 FYNNEI. Trimming stripped 7 bases from V and 10 bases from J, with 11 bases between. The CDR3 has 11 amino acids. CDR3 nucleotide sequence: TGTGCCAGCAAAACTACGCTGGAGCAGTTCTTC. Translation: CASKTTLEQFF.

This rearrangement joins TRBV9 to TRBJ2-7; the D is unclear. The CDR3 length is 11 residues. Deletions cut 7 bases from V and 7 bases from J, with 12 bases between. Germline V gene data show CDR1 as SGDLS and CDR2 as YYNGEE. CDR3 region: CASDGGGEQYF. In DNA, the CDR3 is TGTGCCAGCGACGGTGGCGGAGAGCAGTACTTC.